This note documents a single T cell receptor (beta chain) sequence. The method was immunoSEQ multiplex PCR; TCRdb's version includes in-frame clones alone and lacks a portion of them. This table has roughly 64,000 clones, 75% to 95% appearing once. There are 18 residues in the CDR3. Germline V gene sequence: CDR1 LGHDT, CDR2 YNNKEL (reference sequence). The junction had 20 bases not matched to a gene; V was cut back by 4 bases and J by 8 bases. These data originate in a study of control samples from healthy donors and cancer patients. The chain recombines TRBV3-1 (or the pseudogene TRBV3-2) with TRBJ1-2, with 9 positions matching TRBD1. Sequencing used PBMCs. This clonotype originated in a woman aged 45-65 years with colorectal cancer. CDR3 sequence (DNA): TGTGCCAGCAGCCTCTTAAGAAGCTCGGGACAGGGAGTAAGAGGCTACACCTTC. Translated: CASSLLRSSGQGVRGYTF.